The next 27 T cell receptor beta chains were all read from a single sample in a study of control samples from healthy donors and cancer patients. The table came from immunoSEQ multiplex PCR; TCRdb's copy has only in-frame clones and leaves some out. The repertoire includes roughly 79,000 clones, approximately 84% of them detected once, and over 12% sits in the top ten. Specimen: blood. These receptors were obtained from a man aged 45-65 years in good health.

This chain uses TRBV7-8 with TRBJ1-2, with D uncertain. Germline values: CDR1 SGHVS, CDR2 FQNEAQ. Trimming left V 5 bases short and J 2 bases short, with 15 bases between. This CDR3 contains 15 residues. The DNA of the CDR3 is TGTGCCAGCAGCCCCCCTGGCAGAACGAACTATGGCTACACCTTC. Translating gives CASSPPGRTNYGYTF.

J is TRBJ2-1 and V is TRBV6-5; no firm D call. V dropped 10 bases and J dropped 5 bases, with 15 bases sitting between them. The CDR3 consists of 13 residues. In germline, CDR1 is MNHEY, CDR2 SVGAGI. CDR3 coding DNA: TGTGCCACCGTGGGGTCCCTCCACAATGAGCAGTTCTTC. It codes for CATVGSLHNEQFF.

V gene TRBV18 combines with J gene TRBJ2-5, with 8 bases lining up with TRBD2. This CDR3 comprises 15 residues. In germline, CDR1 is KGHSH, CDR2 LQKENI. Trimming at V came to 3 bases and at J to 5 bases, leaving 8 bases not matched to a gene. The CDR3 protein is CASSPGSGSEETQYF. CDR3 bases: TGTGCCAGCTCACCGGGAAGCGGGAGCGAGGAGACCCAGTACTTC.

The V gene is TRBV14, the J gene TRBJ2-4; D call uncertain. The CDR3 is 14 amino acids. Germline V lookup: CDR1 SGHDN, CDR2 FVKESK. Trimming took 0 bases from V and 0 from J, leaving 3 bases between them. The CDR3 DNA reads TGTGCCAGCAGCCAAGAGAGAGCCAAAAACATTCAGTACTTC. As protein: CASSQERAKNIQYF.

The V and J genes are TRBV20-1 and TRBJ2-5; D ambiguous. Trimming shortened V by 2 bases and J by 3 bases, and 1 base separated the two germline ends. Per germline, CDR1 DFQATT and CDR2 SNEGSKA (reference sequence). The CDR3 covers 10 residues. The CDR3 loop reads CSARKETQYF. DNA for the CDR3: TGCAGTGCTAGAAAAGAGACCCAGTACTTC.

This chain uses TRBV7-2 with TRBJ1-5; tentatively, D is TRBD1 (5 bases). Germline CDR1 SGHTA, CDR2 FQGNSA. Between the trimmed V and J ends, which lost 1 base and 3 bases, there was a span of 10 bases. The CDR3 runs 15 residues. CDR3 in DNA: TGTGCCAGCAGCTTAGTTACAGGATTCAATCAGCCCCAGCATTTT. Translation gives CASSLVTGFNQPQHF.

This chain uses TRBV9 with TRBJ1-1; D is perhaps TRBD1 (6 bases). Germline V CDR1 and CDR2: SGDLS, YYNGEE. V was shortened by 3 bases and J by 2 bases, with 14 bases between the two germline ends. This CDR3 spans 15 amino acids. CDR3 nucleotides: TGTGCCAGCAGCGCCCACAGGGTACTAAACACTGAAGCTTTCTTT. This translates into CASSAHRVLNTEAFF.

The chain uses TRBV6-6 and TRBJ2-2; D ambiguous. V lost 5 bases and J lost 1, with 8 bases in between. The germline V gene encodes CDR1 MNHNY and CDR2 SVGAGI (reference sequence). CDR3 length: 14 residues. The CDR3 region is CASSGLGNTGELFF. CDR3 nucleotide sequence: TGTGCCAGCAGTGGCCTAGGGAACACCGGGGAGCTGTTTTTT.

The chain joins TRBV7-9 to TRBJ2-3; 16 bases line up with TRBD2. V lost 3 bases and J lost 4; bases outside the gene matches: 7. The CDR3 runs to 18 residues. Germline V gives CDR1 SEHNR, CDR2 FQNEAQ (reference sequence). CDR3 loop: CASSFTGTSGRAADTQYF. In DNA form, the CDR3 reads TGTGCCAGCAGCTTTACCGGGACTAGCGGGAGGGCGGCAGATACGCAGTATTTT.

In this sample, this clone turned up once. In nucleotides, the CDR3 is TGCGCCAGCAGTGGACTAGCGGGACCGCAAGAGACCCAGTACTTC. Translated, it gives CASSGLAGPQETQYF. The chain uses TRBV5-1 and TRBJ2-5, with 12 bases matching TRBD2. V lost 5 bases, J lost 2 bases, and 4 bases stayed unmatched. This CDR3 contains 15 residues. The germline V gene encodes CDR1 SGHRS and CDR2 YFSETQ. Complete variable domain (other parts from reference TRBV5-1 and TRBJ2-5): KAGVTQTPRYLIKTRGQQVTLSCSPISGHRSVSWYQQTPGQGLQFLFEYFSETQRNKGNFPGRFSGRQFSNSRSEMNVSTLELGDSALYLCASSGLAGPQETQYFGPGTRLLVL.

This sequence joins TRBV7-2 and TRBJ1-4; D remains unclear. Trimming took 5 bases from V and 4 from J, leaving 14 bases between them. The CDR3 totals 15 residues. CDR1 SGHTA and CDR2 FQGNSA come from the germline V gene. DNA for the CDR3: TGTGCCAGCAGCACTCAAGGACTGATTAATGAAAAACTGTTTTTT. It yields the protein CASSTQGLINEKLFF.

The chain combines TRBV7-2 with TRBJ1-5; D possibly corresponds to TRBD1 (6 bases). The CDR3 loop spans 13 amino acids. V was clipped by 5 bases and J by 6 bases, with 11 bases between them. Germline V gives CDR1 SGHTA, CDR2 FQGNSA. The CDR3 DNA reads as TGTGCCAGCAGCGCGCAGGGGCCTCAGCCCCAGCATTTT. Protein product: CASSAQGPQPQHF. The full variable domain, with the rest looked up from reference TRBV7-2 and TRBJ1-5, is GAGVSQSPSNKVTEKGKDVELRCDPISGHTALYWYRQSLGQGLEFLIYFQGNSAPDKSGLPSDRFSAERTGGSVSTLTIQRTQQEDSAVYLCASSAQGPQPQHFGDGTRLSIL.

This chain joins TRBV11-2 and TRBJ2-7; possibly TRBD1 or TRBD2 for D (6 bases each). Trimming stripped 3 bases from V and 2 bases from J, with 14 bases between. This CDR3 has 15 amino acids. Germline loops: CDR1 SGHAT, CDR2 FQNNGV. CDR3 DNA sequence: TGTGCCAGCAGCTTTTGGGGGGCGGCAACCTACGAGCAGTACTTC. Amino acid sequence: CASSFWGAATYEQYF.

V and J are TRBV30 and TRBJ1-6, with 10 bases lining up with TRBD1. Trimming cost V 0 bases and J 7 bases; bases outside gene matches: 3. CDR3 length: 15 amino acids. Germline CDR1 is GTSNPN and CDR2 is SVGIG (reference sequence). CDR3 sequence reads: CAWSVRTGGNSPLHF. For the CDR3, the DNA is TGTGCCTGGAGTGTCAGGACAGGGGGGAATTCACCCCTCCACTTT.

The V gene is TRBV7-9, the J gene TRBJ1-2; weak D call: TRBD1 (5 bases). Germline assignment: CDR1 SEHNR and CDR2 FQNEAQ (reference sequence). V lost 11 bases and J 2 bases, leaving 9 bases between the germline ends. CDR3 length equals 11 residues. CDR3 coding DNA: TGTGCCGCACAGGAAAACTATGGCTACACCTTC. This codes for CAAQENYGYTF.

The chain uses TRBV5-4 and TRBJ2-2; 10 bases are a match to TRBD2. The CDR3 runs to 18 residues. V gave up 2 bases and J gave up 0 bases; unmatched junction bases: 7. Germline V CDR1 and CDR2: SGHNT, YYREEE (reference sequence). The CDR3 reads CASSFRLGLAANTGELFF. For the CDR3, the DNA is TGTGCCAGCAGCTTTCGACTCGGACTAGCGGCGAACACCGGGGAGCTGTTTTTT.

The chain couples TRBV27 to TRBJ1-6; D ambiguous. The CDR3 spans 16 residues. Between the trimmed V and J ends, which lost 3 bases and 0 bases, there was a span of 9 bases. Germline V gives CDR1 MNHEY, CDR2 SMNVEV (reference sequence). The CDR3 is CASSFGGNSYNSPLHF. Written as DNA, the CDR3 is TGTGCCAGCAGTTTCGGCGGCAACTCCTATAATTCACCCCTCCACTTT.

The V gene is TRBV2, the J gene TRBJ1-3; no clear D gene. The CDR3 is 13 residues long. V was clipped by 4 bases and J by 2 bases, with 6 bases between them. Germline lookup yields CDR1 SNHLY and CDR2 FYNNEI. The CDR3 coding sequence is TGTGCCAGCAGTGTCCGGGCTGGAAACACCATATATTTT. As protein: CASSVRAGNTIYF.

A few counts support this clone. V is TRBV29-1 and J is TRBJ1-4; D may be TRBD1 (5 bases). The CDR3 has 14 amino acids. Germline CDR1 and CDR2: SQVTM and ANQGSEA. Trimming shortened V by 6 bases and J by 8 bases, and 19 bases separated the two germline ends. For the CDR3, the DNA is TGCAGCGTGAGGCTCGAGGGGTTAAGGGAAAAACTGTTTTTT. It codes for CSVRLEGLREKLFF.

The chain employs TRBV14 and TRBJ2-2; D is ambiguous. Trimming removed 4 bases at V and 0 bases at J, with 6 bases between. The CDR3 covers 14 residues. Looked up from germline, CDR1 is SGHDN and CDR2 is FVKESK. The CDR3 nucleotides read TGTGCCAGCAGCCGCCAGGCGAACACCGGGGAGCTGTTTTTT. Residues: CASSRQANTGELFF.

V is TRBV19 and J is TRBJ2-2, with TRBD2 matching over 8 bases. CDR1 and CDR2 (germline): LNHDA, SQIVND (reference sequence). Trimming removed 5 bases from V and 0 bases from J; junction bases left unmatched: 5. The CDR3 runs 16 residues. The CDR3 here is CASSLNGGANTGELFF. In DNA, the CDR3 is TGTGCCAGTAGTCTTAACGGGGGGGCGAACACCGGGGAGCTGTTTTTT. The full variable domain, completed using reference TRBV19 and TRBJ2-2, is DGGITQSPKYLFRKEGQNVTLSCEQNLNHDAMYWYRQDPGQGLRLIYYSQIVNDFQKGDIAEGYSVSREKKESFPLTVTSAQKNPTAFYLCASSLNGGANTGELFFGEGSRLTVL.

This clone turned up a few times. The gene calls are TRBV11-3 and TRBJ2-7; D is perhaps TRBD1 or TRBD2 (5 bases each). In germline, CDR1 is SGHNT, CDR2 YENEEA. Trimming stripped 5 bases from V and 3 bases from J, with 11 bases between. The CDR3 is 13 amino acids. The CDR3 sequence is CASSRDGYYEQYF. The CDR3 DNA reads TGTGCCAGCAGCAGGGACGGGTACTACGAGCAGTACTTC.

This chain links TRBV5-1 with TRBJ2-2; 11 bases fit TRBD2. The V gene's germline CDR1 is SGHRS and CDR2 YFSETQ. The CDR3 is made up of 17 amino acids. V lost 0 bases and J lost 8; bases outside the gene matches: 9. CDR3 DNA: TGCGCCAGCAGCTTGGTAGCGGGAGGGCCCTCCAGTGGGGAGCTGTTTTTT. Protein: CASSLVAGGPSSGELFF.

The CDR3, as DNA: TGTGCCAGCAGCGCCTGGACAGGGGGCGTGAACGAGCAGTACTTC. It is translated as CASSAWTGGVNEQYF. The rearrangement links TRBV7-9 to TRBJ2-7; TRBD1 aligns across 11 bases. The CDR3 sequence is 15 residues long. Per germline, CDR1 SEHNR and CDR2 FQNEAQ (reference sequence). V lost 5 bases to trimming and J lost 5 bases; unmatched junction nucleotides: 8. The whole variable domain, filled in from reference TRBV7-9 and TRBJ2-7, reads DTGVSQNPRHKITKRGQNVTFRCDPISEHNRLYWYRQTLGQGPEFLTYFQNEAQLEKSRLLSDRFSAERPKGSFSTLEIQRTEQGDSAMYLCASSAWTGGVNEQYFGPGTRLTVT.

V usage is TRBV4-3 and J usage is TRBJ2-1, with TRBD2 matching 7 bases. The CDR3 runs to 16 residues. The germline V gene has CDR1 LGHNA and CDR2 YSLEER. The V and J ends lost 0 bases and 3 bases, in that order; junction bases with no gene match: 5. As DNA, the CDR3 is TGCGCCAGCAGCCAAGAGTCTAGCGGATTCTACAATGAGCAGTTCTTC. This encodes CASSQESSGFYNEQFF.

The CDR3 nucleotides read TGTGCCAGTAGTATTGCTAGCGGGAGAGGGAATACGCAGTATTTT. Translation: CASSIASGRGNTQYF. The rearrangement links TRBV19 to TRBJ2-3; 10 nucleotides match TRBD2. The CDR3 has 15 residues. The trim removed 3 bases at V and 7 bases at J, leaving 7 bases unmatched. The V gene's germline CDR1 is LNHDA and CDR2 SQIVND (reference sequence).

The genes are TRBV3-1 (or the pseudogene TRBV3-2) and TRBJ2-5; TRBD1 agrees at 7 bases. Germline values: CDR1 LGHDT, CDR2 YNNKEL (reference sequence). V shed 7 bases, J shed 3 bases, and the junction held 8 bases outside the gene matches. The CDR3 is 14 residues long. CDR3: CASTDREGEETQYF. DNA for the CDR3: TGTGCCAGCACCGACAGGGAAGGAGAAGAGACCCAGTACTTC.